The 7 T cell receptor beta chains given below trace back to one sample, sequenced in a study of metastatic and nonmetastatic thyroid tumors. With MiXCR, TCRdb called clones anew from the PCR reads. The data hold 65,000 to 70,000 clones, with 12% to 15% observed a single time. Patients had received no treatment of any kind before thyroid surgery. The sample comprised blood. The source is a male donor with papillary thyroid cancer or a benign thyroid nodule (not recorded which). Some clones in this sample may be carry-over from other donors' samples.

This clone was recorded many times. The CDR3 sequence is CASSQGRQANTGELFF. The CDR3, as DNA: TGCGCCAGCAGCCAAGGGCGACAGGCGAACACCGGGGAGCTGTTTTTT. This chain uses TRBV4-1 with TRBJ2-2; D might be TRBD1 (6 bases). Per the germline V gene, CDR1 is MGHRA and CDR2 is YSYEKL. V lost 1 base and J 0 bases, leaving 9 bases between the germline ends. This CDR3 region has 16 residues.

The sample holds many counts of this clone. The gene calls are TRBV11-2 and TRBJ2-7; D is perhaps TRBD1 or TRBD2 (6 bases each). V lost 1 base, J lost 5 bases, and 30 bases lay in between. Per germline, CDR1 SGHAT and CDR2 FQNNGV. This CDR3 is 20 amino acids long. CDR3 DNA: TGTGCCAGCAGCTTAGTATCAGGGGCCCGATCTTTGGAGGGCCTGGACGAGCAGTACTTC. Translated: CASSLVSGARSLEGLDEQYF.

This clone was observed many times. The chain is built from TRBV9 and TRBJ1-6; TRBD1 might be the D (5 bases). This CDR3 is 15 amino acids long. V shed 0 bases and J shed 7 bases, with 11 bases lying between them. Germline V gene lookup returns CDR1 SGDLS and CDR2 YYNGEE. The CDR3, as DNA: TGTGCCAGCAGCGTAGTAGACAGTCCCAATTCACCCCTCCACTTT. Its protein is CASSVVDSPNSPLHF.

This rearrangement joins TRBV18 to TRBJ2-1; 11 bases map to TRBD1. J lost 7 bases, V lost 2 bases, and 7 bases had no gene match. This CDR3 has 16 amino acids. From germline, CDR1 is KGHSH and CDR2 LQKENI. As DNA, the CDR3 is TGTGCCAGCTCACCATTTCCGGGACAGGGGGGTAATGAGCAGTTCTTC. It is translated as CASSPFPGQGGNEQFF.

The sample holds many counts of this clone. The chain couples TRBV7-2 to TRBJ2-1; D not resolved. With 5 bases removed from V and 1 base from J, the gap between germline ends came to 12 bases. The CDR3 spans 15 residues. From germline, CDR1 is SGHTA and CDR2 FQGNSA. In DNA form, the CDR3 reads TGTGCCAGCAGCGCCGCATCGGCATCCTACAATGAGCAGTTCTTC. Translation gives CASSAASASYNEQFF.

This clone appeared many times. The V call is TRBV14, the J call TRBJ2-2; no definite D call. CDR1 SGHDN and CDR2 FVKESK come from the germline V gene. The CDR3 sequence is 14 residues long. Between the trimmed V and J ends, which lost 0 bases and 1 base, there was a span of 3 bases. The CDR3 region is CASSQDLNTGELFF. The DNA for the CDR3 is TGTGCCAGCAGCCAAGACTTGAACACCGGGGAGCTGTTTTTT.

The table lists this clone with many counts. CDR3 amino acids: CASSPGTGTEAFF. As DNA, the CDR3 is TGTGCCAGCAGCCCGGGTACTGGCACTGAAGCTTTCTTT. The chain carries TRBV7-2 and TRBJ1-1; no definite D call. This CDR3 has 13 amino acids. Trimming removed 5 bases at V and 4 bases at J, with 11 bases between. CDR1 and CDR2 (germline): SGHTA, FQGNSA.